This TCR beta chain emerged from a study of graft-versus-host responses after intestinal transplantation. Overall study context: Recipients received multivisceral, liver-intestinal, or isolated intestinal transplants.

Study findings and constraints: High graft-versus-host to host-versus-graft clonal ratios were seen in allografts of patients with graft-donor T cell macrochimerism.

Turning to this clone: Its antigen is unknown.

Per the germline V gene, CDR1 is MDHEN and CDR2 is SYDVKM. V shed 1 base and J shed 5 bases, with 6 bases lying between them. This CDR3 is built from 14 residues. Assay used: immunoSEQ multiplex PCR; TCRdb lists only in-frame clones, some missing. The repertoire holds around 90,000 clones, with 90% to 95% as singletons. The clonotype was recovered from a human donor who received an intestinal transplant. The chain links TRBV28 to TRBJ1-6; D is uncertain. Sequenced here: unstimulated CD8+ T cells sorted from spleen or lymph node cells, sampled before intestinal transplant. The DNA for the CDR3 is TGTGCCAGCAGTTTATTAGACAATAATTCACCCCTCCACTTT. This codes for CASSLLDNNSPLHF.